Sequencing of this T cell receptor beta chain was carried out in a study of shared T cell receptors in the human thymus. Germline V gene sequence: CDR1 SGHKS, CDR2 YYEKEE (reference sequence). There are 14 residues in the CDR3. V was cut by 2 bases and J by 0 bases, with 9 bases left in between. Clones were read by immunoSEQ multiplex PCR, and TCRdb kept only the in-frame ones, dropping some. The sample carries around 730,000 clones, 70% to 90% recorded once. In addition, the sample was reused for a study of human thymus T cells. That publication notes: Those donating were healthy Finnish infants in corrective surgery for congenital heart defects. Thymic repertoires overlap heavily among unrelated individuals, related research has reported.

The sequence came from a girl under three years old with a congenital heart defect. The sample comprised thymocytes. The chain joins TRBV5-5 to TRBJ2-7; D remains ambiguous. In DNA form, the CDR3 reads TGTGCCAGCAGCTTAGGATGGAGCTCCTACGAGCAGTACTTC. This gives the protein CASSLGWSSYEQYF.